The clone carrying this T cell receptor (beta chain) was picked up a small number of times. Profiling relied on immunoSEQ multiplex PCR, and the TCRdb table lists in-frame clones only, not all of them. This sample has 350,000 to 450,000 clones; 85% occur once, and the top ten carry more than 3%. This record comes from a study of blood T cell repertoires in COVID-19. Overall study: T cells, B-cell-depleted T cells, or PBMCs provided the cDNA or gDNA that served as material.

The CDR3 covers 13 residues. Between the trimmed V and J ends, which lost 6 bases and 7 bases, there was a span of 10 bases. Germline lookup yields CDR1 MNHEY and CDR2 SVGAGI. The sequencing sample was made of peripheral blood. The chain recombines TRBV6-5 with TRBJ1-6; no clear D gene. This receptor was obtained from a woman aged 18-35 years with acute or convalescent COVID-19. CDR3 in DNA: TGTGCCAGCAGCGGCGGGAGAAATTCACCCCTCCACTTT. Translation: CASSGGRNSPLHF.